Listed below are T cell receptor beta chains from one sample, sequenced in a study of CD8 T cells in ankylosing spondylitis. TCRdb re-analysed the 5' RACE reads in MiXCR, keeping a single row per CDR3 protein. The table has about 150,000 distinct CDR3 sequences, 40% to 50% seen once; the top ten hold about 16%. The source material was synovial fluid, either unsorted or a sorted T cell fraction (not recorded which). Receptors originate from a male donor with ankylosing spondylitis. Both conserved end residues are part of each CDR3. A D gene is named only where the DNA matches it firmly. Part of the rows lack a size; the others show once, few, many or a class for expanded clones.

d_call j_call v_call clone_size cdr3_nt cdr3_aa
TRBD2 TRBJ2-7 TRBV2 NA TGTGCCAGCAGTGCATCCCCCGGGACTAGCGGTTCGCTGAGCTCCTACGAGCAGTACTTC CASSASPGTSGSLSSYEQYF
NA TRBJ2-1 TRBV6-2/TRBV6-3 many TGTGCCAGCAGCCCCGGTACGGGAGCGGATGAGCAGTTCTTC CASSPGTGADEQFF
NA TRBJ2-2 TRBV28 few TGTGCCAGCAGTTTTTCACTCGGGGGCCGGGACACCGGGGAGCTGTTTTTT CASSFSLGGRDTGELFF
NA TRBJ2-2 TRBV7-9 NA TGTGCCAGCAGCTTACGGTGCAGGGCGGCCGGGGAGCTGTTTTTT CASSLRCRAAGELFF
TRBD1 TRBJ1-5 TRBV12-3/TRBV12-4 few TGTGCCAGCAGTCCTACAGGGGGTGGCAATCAGCCCCAGCATTTT CASSPTGGGNQPQHF
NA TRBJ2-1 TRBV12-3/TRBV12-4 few TGTGCCAGCACCCTCACCGGGGAGAACCATGAGCAGTTCTTC CASTLTGENHEQFF
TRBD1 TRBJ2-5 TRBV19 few TGTGCCCACACAGGGGGCGTTTTGCAAGAGACCCAGTACTTC CAHTGGVLQETQYF
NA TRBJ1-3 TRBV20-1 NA TGCAGTGCTGGGCGGAGAGGCGGGGATGGAAACACCATATATTTT CSAGRRGGDGNTIYF
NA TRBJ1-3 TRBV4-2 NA TGTGCCAGCAGCCAAGAGTTGGGATCTGGAGCTGGAAACACCATATATTTT CASSQELGSGAGNTIYF
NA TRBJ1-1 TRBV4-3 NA TGCGCCAGCAGCCAATCCCAGGGCCCTGAAGCTTTCTTT CASSQSQGPEAFF
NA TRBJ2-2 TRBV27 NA TGTGCCAGCAGTTGGTGGGAGCGACCCACCGGGGAGCTGTTTTTT CASSWWERPTGELFF
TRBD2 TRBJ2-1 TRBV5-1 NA TGCGCCAGCAGCTTTAGCGGGAGGGCCCGGAATGAGCAGTTCTTC CASSFSGRARNEQFF
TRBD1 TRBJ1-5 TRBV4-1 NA TGCGCCAGCAGTGCGTACAGGGGTCAGCCCCAGCATTTT CASSAYRGQPQHF
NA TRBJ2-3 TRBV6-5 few TGTGCCAGCAGTTATCTGCGGGGAAGCCGGGATACGCAGTATTTT CASSYLRGSRDTQYF
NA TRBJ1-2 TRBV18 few TGTGCCAGCTCACCCACCTTTCGGCGGTTTAAGTATGGCTACACCTTC CASSPTFRRFKYGYTF
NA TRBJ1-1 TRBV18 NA TGTGCCAGCTCACCCGATCATAGGACACACCTGAGCACTGAAGCTTTCTTT CASSPDHRTHLSTEAFF
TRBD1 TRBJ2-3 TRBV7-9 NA TGTGCCAGCAGCCCCAGGGGGCTCGTTACAGATACGCAGTATTTT CASSPRGLVTDTQYF
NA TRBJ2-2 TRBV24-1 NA TGTGCCACCAGTGATCCGTACGGGGAGCTGTTTTTT CATSDPYGELFF
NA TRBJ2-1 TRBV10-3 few TGTGCCATCAGTGAGTCGAGGGGGAGGGTGTACAATGAGCAGTTCTTC CAISESRGRVYNEQFF
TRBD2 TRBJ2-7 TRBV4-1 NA TGCGCCAGCAGCCAAGCCCCCAGCGGGGGGACCCCCTACGAGCAGTACTTC CASSQAPSGGTPYEQYF
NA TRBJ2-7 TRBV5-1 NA TGCGCCAGCAGACGGGGTCGGTGGCTCGAGCAGTACTTC CASRRGRWLEQYF
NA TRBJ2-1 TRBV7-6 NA TGTGCCAGCACCCAACAAAGGGGCCACGACAATGAGCAGTTCTTC CASTQQRGHDNEQFF
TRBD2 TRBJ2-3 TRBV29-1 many TGCAGCGTTGGGACTAGCGGGTCCTTC CSVGTSGSF
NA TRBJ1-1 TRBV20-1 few TGCAGTGCCCCTTCCCCAGACAGCCCTAACACTGAAGCTTTCTTT CSAPSPDSPNTEAFF
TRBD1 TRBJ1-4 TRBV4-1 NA TGCGCCAGCAGCCGACCGGGACAGGGGAGGGAAAAACTGTTTTTT CASSRPGQGREKLFF
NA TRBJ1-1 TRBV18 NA TGTGCCAGCTCCCGAGACGGGTTCTCGGCTTTCTTT CASSRDGFSAFF
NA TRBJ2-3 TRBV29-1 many TGCAGCGCGGAGACAGATAGTGTCCAGTATTTT CSAETDSVQYF
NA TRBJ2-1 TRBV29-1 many TGCAGCGCTGACGGGGGGCCGGCCATTGAGCAGTTCTTC CSADGGPAIEQFF
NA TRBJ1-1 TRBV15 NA TGTGCCACCAGCAGAGATCCTACGATTCTTAGAAACACTGAAGCTTTCTTT CATSRDPTILRNTEAFF
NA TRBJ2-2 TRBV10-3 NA TGTGCCATCGGCCGTGAACCGGACGAGGCCGGGGAGCTGTTTTTT CAIGREPDEAGELFF
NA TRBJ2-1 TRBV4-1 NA TGCGCCAGCAGCCAAGCGGCAATCGTCAATGAGCAGTTCTTC CASSQAAIVNEQFF